Each of the 32 T cell receptor beta chains below was sequenced from the same sample in a study of human T cells and chemical hapten exposure. Via MiXCR, TCRdb re-called the RACE reads, giving one row per CDR3 protein. Altogether approximately 82,000 distinct CDR3 sequences are present, 6% to 8.5% being singletons, with the ten largest covering roughly 1.4%. Time point reported: patch test 2, 6 weeks after DPC sensitization. Treatment meaning: therapeutic diphenylcyclopropenone sensitization with weekly scalp DPC. This sample comprised whole blood, obtained in connection with sensitization to the hapten diphenylcyclopropenone (DPC). These receptors originate from a woman aged 25-40 years with alopecia areata. Some clones in this sample may be carry-over from other donors' samples.

The chain combines TRBV5-1 with TRBJ1-1; D possibly corresponds to TRBD1 (5 bases). The CDR3 runs 16 residues. The germline V and J ends were trimmed by 0 bases and 4 bases, with 16 bases remaining between them. The germline gives CDR1 SGHRS, CDR2 YFSETQ. The CDR3 DNA reads as TGCGCCAGCAGCTTGGTGGGCGTTCGTGGGGCCACTGAAGCTTTCTTT. As protein: CASSLVGVRGATEAFF.

This clonotype came up many times. This chain uses TRBV10-3 with TRBJ2-6, with D hard to call. Germline-derived CDR1 and CDR2 are ENHRY and SYGVKD. The CDR3 runs to 14 residues. V was trimmed by 5 bases and J by 0 bases, leaving 5 bases between them. CDR3 sequence reads: CAISLRSGANVLTF. CDR3 DNA sequence: TGTGCCATCAGTCTCCGCTCTGGGGCCAACGTCCTGACTTTC.

This clonotype was found a few times. V gene TRBV6-6 combines with J gene TRBJ2-5; 8 nucleotides line up with TRBD1. J was trimmed by 2 bases and V by 5 bases; bases with no gene match: 7. CDR3 size: 15 residues. CDR1 MNHNY and CDR2 SVGAGI come from the germline V gene (reference sequence). The CDR3 bases are TGTGCCAGCAGTCCAAGAAGACAGGGGCAAGAGACCCAGTACTTC. Protein sequence: CASSPRRQGQETQYF.

This clonotype was observed a few times. This chain connects TRBV4-1 to TRBJ1-6; a possible D gene is TRBD1 (6 bases). Deletions cut 0 bases from V and 9 bases from J, with 9 bases between. Germline V CDR1 and CDR2: MGHRA, YSYEKL. CDR3 length equals 14 residues. The CDR3 nucleotides are TGCGCCAGCAGCCAAGATCAGGGGTCTTCACCCCTCCACTTT. The encoded protein is CASSQDQGSSPLHF.

Only a few counts were recorded for this clonotype. The chain links TRBV9 to TRBJ1-6; no definite D call. Germline V CDR1 and CDR2: SGDLS, YYNGEE. Deletions cut 3 bases from V and 1 base from J, with 14 bases between. The CDR3 loop spans 17 amino acids. DNA for the CDR3: TGTGCCAGCAGCGCCCCACGAGGAGGTTCCTATAATTCACCCCTCCACTTT. Translated: CASSAPRGGSYNSPLHF. The complete variable domain, with remaining parts taken from reference TRBV9 and TRBJ1-6, reads DSGVTQTPKHLITATGQRVTLRCSPRSGDLSVYWYQQSLDQGLQFLIQYYNGEERAKGNILERFSAQQFPDLHSELNLSSLELGDSALYFCASSAPRGGSYNSPLHFGNGTRLTVT.

The sample holds many counts of this clonotype. This sequence joins TRBV2 and TRBJ1-2; 10 positions match TRBD1. Trimming removed 6 bases from V and 4 bases from J; junction bases left unmatched: 5. From germline, CDR1 is SNHLY and CDR2 FYNNEI. The CDR3 extends over 14 amino acids. This CDR3 reads CASRPGQGTYGYTF. DNA for the CDR3: TGTGCCAGCAGACCGGGACAGGGGACCTATGGCTACACCTTC. Supplemented by reference TRBV2 and TRBJ1-2, the full variable domain reads EPEVTQTPSHQVTQMGQEVILRCVPISNHLYFYWYRQILGQKVEFLVSFYNNEISEKSEIFDDQFSVERPDGSNFTLKIRSTKLEDSAMYFCASRPGQGTYGYTFGSGTRLTVV.

In its sample, this clonotype was seen many times. The J gene is TRBJ2-1, the V gene TRBV2; D is possibly TRBD1 (7 bases). The CDR3 sequence is 18 residues long. With 5 bases removed from V and 6 bases from J, the gap between germline ends came to 26 bases. Germline V lookup: CDR1 SNHLY, CDR2 FYNNEI. The CDR3 protein is CASSKSTTGAGGTNEQFF. The DNA for the CDR3 is TGTGCCAGCAGTAAAAGTACCACGGGAGCAGGGGGGACCAATGAGCAGTTCTTC.

This clonotype was observed at least ten times. The chain couples TRBV12-3 or TRBV12-4 to TRBJ1-1; no reliable D call. Trimming left V 5 bases short and J 2 bases short, with 6 bases between. CDR3 length: 12 residues. The CDR3 is CASSPQNTEAFF. CDR3 DNA: TGTGCCAGCAGTCCTCAAAACACTGAAGCTTTCTTT.

This chain joins TRBV19 and TRBJ2-7, with TRBD1 identical over 11 bases. CDR3 length: 13 residues. V dropped 3 bases and J dropped 10; count of bases not matched to a gene: 5. From germline, CDR1 is LNHDA and CDR2 SQIVND (reference sequence). The CDR3 DNA follows: TGTGCCAGTAGTATCTCCGGGACAGGGGGACAGTACTTC. This encodes CASSISGTGGQYF.

This clonotype has just a few counts. The chain has TRBV2 and TRBJ1-1; no reliable D call. V was clipped by 6 bases and J by 5 bases, with 10 bases between them. Germline lookup yields CDR1 SNHLY and CDR2 FYNNEI. This CDR3 region has 12 residues. The CDR3 loop is CASRPMRTEAFF. CDR3 coding DNA: TGTGCCAGCAGACCGATGCGGACTGAAGCTTTCTTT. Together with reference TRBV2 and TRBJ1-1, the CDR3 gives the full variable domain: EPEVTQTPSHQVTQMGQEVILRCVPISNHLYFYWYRQILGQKVEFLVSFYNNEISEKSEIFDDQFSVERPDGSNFTLKIRSTKLEDSAMYFCASRPMRTEAFFGQGTRLTVV.

DNA for the CDR3: TGTGCCAGCAGTTTCCTGAAGGATAGCCATGGCTACACCTTC. It codes for CASSFLKDSHGYTF. This chain joins TRBV12-3 or TRBV12-4 and TRBJ1-2; no clear D gene. The ends were cut back, 3 bases at V and 6 bases at J, with 14 bases in the middle. The CDR3 sequence is 14 residues long.

The chain uses TRBV6-6 and TRBJ2-3; D call uncertain. The CDR3 runs 15 residues. Trimming left V 3 bases short and J 2 bases short, with 12 bases between. Per germline, CDR1 MNHNY and CDR2 SVGAGI (reference sequence). CDR3 in DNA: TGTGCCAGCAGTTATCGCGAGTCGGTCACAGATACGCAGTATTTT. Translating gives CASSYRESVTDTQYF.

This clonotype has just a few counts. This chain uses TRBV29-1 with TRBJ1-1; no clear D gene. V was pared by 6 bases and J by 4 bases, with 9 bases between. The CDR3 loop spans 11 amino acids. CDR1 and CDR2 (germline): SQVTM, ANQGSEA. CDR3 in amino acids: CSVGFGTEAFF. The CDR3 region has the DNA TGCAGCGTGGGGTTTGGCACTGAAGCTTTCTTT.

This clonotype was found a few times. Germline is not matched at one junction end, which may reflect a read error. The chain recombines TRBV7-3 with TRBJ2-6, with D possibly being TRBD2 (5 bases). The CDR3 consists of 16 residues. Germline lookup yields CDR1 SGHTA and CDR2 FQGTGA. CDR3 loop: CVSSSRTAPWANVLTF. The CDR3 DNA reads TGTGTCAGCAGCTCGCGGACTGCTCCATGGGCCAACGTCCTGACTTTC. Supplemented by reference TRBV7-3 and TRBJ2-6, the full variable domain reads GAGVSQTPSNKVTEKGKYVELRCDPISGHTALYWYRQSLGQGPEFLIYFQGTGAADDSGLPNDRFFAVRPEGSVSTLKIQRTERGDSAVYLCVSSSRTAPWANVLTFGAGSRLTVL.

This chain uses TRBV3-1 with TRBJ2-3; possibly TRBD1 for D (6 bases). Germline CDR1 LGHDT, CDR2 YNNKEL (reference sequence). Deletions cut 3 bases from V and 2 bases from J, with 12 bases between. The CDR3 has 15 residues. The CDR3 DNA follows: TGTGCCAGCAGCCATGGAAGGGGGATCACAGATACGCAGTATTTT. It specifies CASSHGRGITDTQYF.

The chain links TRBV20-1 to TRBJ2-3; 8 bases are a match to TRBD1. The CDR3 contains 14 residues. From germline, CDR1 is DFQATT and CDR2 SNEGSKA (reference sequence). V lost 5 bases, J lost 6 bases, and 10 bases stayed unmatched. CDR3 nucleotides: TGCAGTGCTCATCAGGGGGCGTCATCGGATACGCAGTATTTT. Translating it yields CSAHQGASSDTQYF.

This clonotype was seen only a few times. The chain recombines TRBV6-6 with TRBJ1-5, with 8 nucleotides matching TRBD1. CDR3 length equals 17 residues. Germline V lookup: CDR1 MNHNY, CDR2 SVGAGI (reference sequence). V gave up 2 bases and J gave up 6 bases; unmatched junction bases: 12. This chain's CDR3 is CASSYPRQGTGPQPQHF. Here the CDR3 DNA reads TGTGCCAGCAGTTACCCAAGACAGGGGACGGGACCTCAGCCCCAGCATTTT.

This clonotype was counted a few times. The rearrangement joins TRBV5-1 to TRBJ1-1; TRBD1 agrees at 7 bases. The CDR3 length is 15 residues. After removal of 5 bases from V and 6 bases from J, the junction contained 13 bases not matched to a gene. Germline values: CDR1 SGHRS, CDR2 YFSETQ. The CDR3 nucleotides are TGCGCCAGCAGTGCTCTAATTGGGACAGCTGCTGAAGCTTTCTTT. Protein product: CASSALIGTAAEAFF.

This clonotype was recorded many times. The chain has TRBV5-1 and TRBJ2-3; 7 nucleotides line up with TRBD2. The V and J ends lost 4 bases and 0 bases, in that order; junction bases with no gene match: 5. Per germline, CDR1 SGHRS and CDR2 YFSETQ. This CDR3 region has 15 residues. The CDR3 DNA is TGCGCCAGCAGCAGCGGGACTGACAGCACAGATACGCAGTATTTT. Translation: CASSSGTDSTDTQYF.

This rearrangement joins TRBV10-3 to TRBJ2-3; 8 bases align to TRBD1. CDR3 size: 15 residues. The germline V gene has CDR1 ENHRY and CDR2 SYGVKD. After removal of 2 bases from V and 4 bases from J, the junction contained 5 bases not matched to a gene. The CDR3 sequence is CAISETDRAPDTQYF. In DNA form, the CDR3 reads TGTGCCATCAGTGAGACGGACAGGGCCCCAGATACGCAGTATTTT.

The chain employs TRBV7-7 and TRBJ1-1, with D maybe TRBD1 (5 bases). The CDR3 has 11 residues. The V end was cut by 5 bases, the J end by 10 bases, with 11 bases between. CDR1 is SSHAT and CDR2 is FNYEAQ in the germline V gene (reference sequence). CDR3 DNA: TGTGCCAGCAGCCCTCCGGGGCGAGCTTTCTTT. It codes for CASSPPGRAFF.

The J gene is TRBJ1-6, the V gene TRBV5-6, with D unresolved. Germline V gene lookup returns CDR1 SGHDT and CDR2 YYEEEE. CDR3 size: 14 residues. V gave up 0 bases and J gave up 7 bases, with 8 bases separating them. This CDR3 is CASSLDKGNSPLHF. The CDR3 bases are TGTGCCAGCAGCTTGGACAAAGGGAATTCACCCCTCCACTTT.

A remark on this clonotype: This may stem from a read error, because a much larger clone lies one nucleotide away. This chain joins TRBV25-1 and TRBJ2-7; 8 bases are shared with TRBD2. The CDR3 has 11 amino acids. CDR1 MGHDK and CDR2 SYGVNS come from the germline V gene. Germline trimming cut 8 bases from V and 12 bases from J; bases unmatched to any gene: 9. DNA for the CDR3: TGTGCCAGCTCAAGTTGGGGACTAGGGTACTTC. It yields the protein CASSSWGLGYF.

This chain joins TRBV20-1 and TRBJ1-1; tentatively, D is TRBD1 (5 bases). The germline V and J ends were trimmed by 4 bases and 9 bases, with 18 bases remaining between them. Germline CDR1 DFQATT, CDR2 SNEGSKA (reference sequence). The CDR3 loop spans 13 amino acids. CDR3 loop: CSAMQGVFGQAFF. In DNA, the CDR3 is TGCAGTGCTATGCAGGGAGTTTTCGGTCAAGCTTTCTTT.

In this sample, this clonotype turned up many times. The chain employs TRBV24-1 and TRBJ1-1, with D possibly matching TRBD1 (5 bases). This CDR3 is built from 19 residues. V was clipped by 6 bases and J by 7 bases, with 32 bases between them. CDR1 is KGHDR and CDR2 is SFDVKD in the germline V gene. The CDR3 sequence: CATSPSRDRRLEGKDEAFF. CDR3 coding DNA: TGTGCCACCAGTCCCTCCAGGGACCGGAGGCTTGAGGGCAAGGATGAAGCTTTCTTT.

The rearrangement joins TRBV12-3 or TRBV12-4 to TRBJ1-1; D is uncertain. This CDR3 region has 14 residues. The ends were cut back, 6 bases at V and 1 base at J, with 12 bases in the middle. The CDR3 sequence is CASRTGPSNTEAFF. Written as DNA, the CDR3 is TGTGCCAGCAGAACCGGGCCTTCGAACACTGAAGCTTTCTTT.

This clonotype showed up just a few times. The chain combines TRBV20-1 with TRBJ1-5; D gene unclear. Trimming stripped 0 bases from V and 4 bases from J, with 13 bases between. Germline V gene data show CDR1 as DFQATT and CDR2 as SNEGSKA (reference sequence). This CDR3 has 15 residues. CDR3 DNA sequence: TGCAGTGCTAGAGATCCTGGGCAGACTAATCAGCCCCAGCATTTT. It codes for CSARDPGQTNQPQHF.

The sample holds many counts of this clonotype. The V and J genes are TRBV20-1 and TRBJ2-3; 8 nucleotides line up with TRBD2. The ends lost 6 bases at V and 4 bases at J; junction bases unmatched: 9. CDR3 length equals 14 residues. The germline CDR1 and CDR2 sequences are DFQATT and SNEGSKA (reference sequence). CDR3 region: CSANHRAGADTQYF. CDR3 coding DNA: TGCAGTGCGAACCACCGAGCGGGGGCAGATACGCAGTATTTT.

The chain couples TRBV5-1 to TRBJ2-3; weak D call: TRBD2 (7 bases). The CDR3 extends over 13 amino acids. Germline V CDR1 and CDR2: SGHRS, YFSETQ. V lost 4 bases and J lost 8, with 14 bases in between. CDR3 DNA: TGCGCCAGCAGCCCGGGGGGCGAGGGTACGCAGTATTTT. This codes for CASSPGGEGTQYF.

This clonotype was seen ten or more times. V usage is TRBV5-1 and J usage is TRBJ1-1; the match to TRBD1 covers 7 bases. Germline V gives CDR1 SGHRS, CDR2 YFSETQ. Germline trimming cut 4 bases from V and 7 bases from J; bases unmatched to any gene: 7. The CDR3 has 13 residues. The CDR3 DNA reads TGCGCCAGCAGCCTCGACAGGGATAGTGAAGCTTTCTTT. Translated: CASSLDRDSEAFF.

This clonotype was recorded a few times. J is TRBJ1-5 and V is TRBV15; D not resolved. The CDR3 contains 14 residues. Trimming took 4 bases from V and 4 from J, leaving 11 bases between them. CDR1 LNHNV and CDR2 YYDKDF come from the germline V gene (reference sequence). The chain's CDR3 is CATSNEGWNQPQHF. In DNA, the CDR3 is TGTGCCACCAGCAACGAAGGCTGGAATCAGCCCCAGCATTTT.

This clonotype was picked up many times. The chain links TRBV7-9 to TRBJ2-5; D ambiguous. CDR3 length: 15 amino acids. Looked up from germline, CDR1 is SEHNR and CDR2 is FQNEAQ (reference sequence). V lost 5 bases, J lost 5 bases, and 18 bases lay in between. The CDR3 loop is CASSPSEVVLETQYF. The CDR3 bases are TGTGCCAGCAGCCCGAGTGAGGTCGTTCTGGAGACCCAGTACTTC.